A single sample gave rise to the 17 T cell receptor beta chains below, sequenced in a study of shared clonotypes between healthy human individuals. Only in-frame clones appear in the TCRdb table, and some are missing; sequencing was by immunoSEQ multiplex PCR. The data hold approximately 1.4 million clones, with roughly 98% observed a single time. The sequenced material came from naive CD4+ T cells sorted from blood. Subset denoted: CD45RA+ positively selected. Receptors originate from a man aged 25 to 40 in good health.

This sequence joins TRBV13 and TRBJ2-5; maybe TRBD1 (5 bases). Germline CDR1 PRHDT, CDR2 FYEKMQ (reference sequence). The V gene lost 5 bases and the J gene lost 0 bases, with 7 bases spanning the gap. The CDR3 spans 13 residues. CDR3 sequence: CASSQGHQETQYF. Here the CDR3 DNA reads TGTGCCAGCAGCCAGGGCCACCAAGAGACCCAGTACTTC.

The chain employs TRBV18 and TRBJ1-2; D remains ambiguous. Germline CDR1 is KGHSH and CDR2 is LQKENI. CDR3 length: 13 residues. V dropped 3 bases and J dropped 7 bases, with 12 bases sitting between them. CDR3 coding DNA: TGTGCCAGCTCACCCGCAGGTTGGTCTGGCTACACCTTC. Its protein is CASSPAGWSGYTF.

The chain couples TRBV7-9 to TRBJ1-2; TRBD1 matches at 7 bases. CDR1 is SEHNR, CDR2 FQNEAQ, per germline (reference sequence). CDR3 size: 16 residues. Germline trimming cut 3 bases from V and 4 bases from J; bases unmatched to any gene: 11. The CDR3 coding sequence is TGTGCCAGCAGCTTCCGCTTAGATCAGGGGGTCTATGGCTACACCTTC. It specifies CASSFRLDQGVYGYTF.

This clone was recorded once. The junction shows a germline mismatch at one end, possibly a read error. The chain links TRBV9 to TRBJ2-2; 8 bases are shared with TRBD1. The CDR3 covers 16 residues. Per germline, CDR1 SGDLS and CDR2 YYNGEE. The chain's CDR3 is CASSVGSDRATGKLFF. Written as DNA, the CDR3 is TGTGCCAGCAGCGTAGGATCGGACAGGGCCACCGGGAAGCTGTTTTTT.

The chain is built from TRBV7-3 and TRBJ2-1, with D perhaps matching TRBD2 (6 bases). The CDR3 loop spans 14 amino acids. Trimming took off 2 bases at V and 5 bases at J, with 10 bases between the two ends. The germline CDR1 and CDR2 sequences are SGHTA and FQGTGA. The CDR3 DNA reads TGTGCCAGCAGCTTACTACTAGCAAACAATGAGCAGTTCTTC. This codes for CASSLLLANNEQFF.

V and J are TRBV6-1 and TRBJ1-1; TRBD1 matches at 7 bases. From germline, CDR1 is MNHNS and CDR2 SASEGT. J gave up 8 bases and V 5 bases, and 11 bases lay outside the gene matches. The CDR3 is made up of 14 amino acids. The CDR3 here is CASSSPRQGFEAFF. The CDR3 DNA reads TGTGCCAGCAGTAGTCCTCGACAGGGATTCGAAGCTTTCTTT.

This clone was found once. The chain uses TRBV28 and TRBJ2-3; tentative D call: TRBD1 (7 bases). CDR1 and CDR2 from the germline V gene are MDHEN and SYDVKM. Trimming took 8 bases from V and 4 from J, leaving 13 bases between them. The CDR3 contains 13 residues. The CDR3 sequence is CASRPGGPDTQYF. In nucleotides, the CDR3 is TGTGCCAGCCGACCAGGGGGGCCAGATACGCAGTATTTT.

This rearrangement joins TRBV4-3 to TRBJ2-1, with TRBD2 as a possible D gene (6 bases). The V and J ends lost 0 bases and 3 bases respectively, with 12 bases between them. Germline values: CDR1 LGHNA, CDR2 YSLEER. The CDR3 contains 16 residues. The CDR3 DNA sequence: TGCGCCAGCAGCCAAGAGGCTAGCGTCGGCTACAATGAGCAGTTCTTC. The encoded protein is CASSQEASVGYNEQFF.

The rearrangement joins TRBV9 to TRBJ2-3, with TRBD2 matching over 7 bases. This CDR3 has 15 amino acids. Germline values: CDR1 SGDLS, CDR2 YYNGEE. V lost 1 base and J lost 4; bases outside the gene matches: 6. The CDR3 bases are TGTGCCAGCAGCGTACCTGGACTAGTTTCAGATACGCAGTATTTT. It is translated as CASSVPGLVSDTQYF.

The J gene is TRBJ2-3, the V gene TRBV5-1; D not resolved. This CDR3 region has 14 residues. Per the germline V gene, CDR1 is SGHRS and CDR2 is YFSETQ. V lost 0 bases and J lost 4, with 9 bases in between. The DNA of the CDR3 is TGCGCCAGCAGCTTGGAGGGTCGGGCAGATACGCAGTATTTT. Its protein is CASSLEGRADTQYF.

The J gene is TRBJ2-1, the V gene TRBV5-6; perhaps TRBD1 as D (6 bases). The V gene lost 2 bases and the J gene lost 6 bases, with 15 bases spanning the gap. Germline CDR1 SGHDT, CDR2 YYEEEE. The CDR3 is 15 amino acids. The CDR3 loop reads CASSFRGSIGNEQFF. CDR3 in DNA: TGTGCCAGCAGCTTCAGGGGTTCCATTGGCAATGAGCAGTTCTTC.

The rearrangement joins TRBV29-1 to TRBJ2-1, with no clear D. This CDR3 is built from 17 residues. Germline CDR1 reads SQVTM; CDR2 reads ANQGSEA. Deletions cut 3 bases from V and 7 bases from J, with 25 bases between. Written as DNA, the CDR3 is TGCAGCGTTGACGGTCGGGCGACCTTGGCTATTGGGAATGAGCAGTTCTTC. Its protein product is CSVDGRATLAIGNEQFF.

The gene calls are TRBV29-1 and TRBJ2-1, with 10 nucleotides matching TRBD1. Germline CDR1 reads SQVTM; CDR2 reads ANQGSEA. Trimming took 0 bases from V and 1 from J; bases not matched to a gene: 3. CDR3 length: 16 amino acids. Here the CDR3 DNA reads TGCAGCGTTGAAGAAGGGACAGGGGCATCCTACAATGAGCAGTTCTTC. It codes for CSVEEGTGASYNEQFF.

In the case of this clone: Additional DNA sequences in this sample encode the identical CDR3. The genes are TRBV19 and TRBJ2-7; TRBD2 aligns across 11 bases. This CDR3 is built from 15 residues. Losses at the gene ends were 3 bases for V and 2 bases for J; bases not matched to a gene: 3. The germline V gene encodes CDR1 LNHDA and CDR2 SQIVND (reference sequence). This CDR3 reads CASSIGTSGTYEQYF. CDR3 bases: TGTGCCAGTAGTATTGGGACTAGCGGAACCTACGAGCAGTACTTC.

This chain uses TRBV11-1 with TRBJ2-3; D remains unclear. V was trimmed by 5 bases and J by 4 bases, leaving 7 bases between them. Germline V lookup: CDR1 SGHAT, CDR2 FQDESV (reference sequence). The CDR3 has 12 amino acids. The CDR3 spells CASSKGSDTQYF. CDR3 sequence (DNA): TGTGCCAGCAGCAAAGGGTCAGATACGCAGTATTTT. Complete variable domain (other parts from reference TRBV11-1 and TRBJ2-3): EAEVAQSPRYKITEKSQAVAFWCDPISGHATLYWYRQILGQGPELLVQFQDESVVDDSQLPKDRFSAERLKGVDSTLKIQPAELGDSAMYLCASSKGSDTQYFGPGTRLTVL.

V gene TRBV6-5 combines with J gene TRBJ1-1; TRBD1 aligns across 7 bases. Trimming at V came to 6 bases and at J to 8 bases, leaving 3 bases not matched to a gene. The CDR3 is made up of 11 amino acids. CDR1 and CDR2 from the germline V gene are MNHEY and SVGAGI. The CDR3, as DNA: TGTGCCAGCAGAGCGACAGGGGAAGCTTTCTTT. Protein: CASRATGEAFF.

The V call is TRBV20-1, the J call TRBJ2-1; the D gene could be TRBD1 or TRBD2 (6 bases each). CDR3 length equals 11 residues. The V gene's germline CDR1 is DFQATT and CDR2 SNEGSKA (reference sequence). Between the trimmed V and J ends, which lost 6 bases and 8 bases, there was a span of 11 bases. CDR3 region: CSARGPDEQFF. The CDR3 coding sequence is TGCAGTGCCCGGGGGCCCGATGAGCAGTTCTTC.